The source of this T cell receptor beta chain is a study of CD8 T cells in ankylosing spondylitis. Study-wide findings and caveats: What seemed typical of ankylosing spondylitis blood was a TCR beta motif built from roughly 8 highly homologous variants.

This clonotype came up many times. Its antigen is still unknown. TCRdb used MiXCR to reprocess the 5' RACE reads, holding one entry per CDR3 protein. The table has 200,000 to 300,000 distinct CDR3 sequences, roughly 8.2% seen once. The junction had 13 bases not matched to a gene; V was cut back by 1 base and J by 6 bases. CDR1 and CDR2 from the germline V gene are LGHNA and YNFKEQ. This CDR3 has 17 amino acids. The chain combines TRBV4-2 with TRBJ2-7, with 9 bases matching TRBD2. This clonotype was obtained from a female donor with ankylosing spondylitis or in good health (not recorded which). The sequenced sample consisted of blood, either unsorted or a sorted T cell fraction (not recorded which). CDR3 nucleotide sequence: TGTGCCAGCAGCCAAGGACTAGCGGAGCCCTTCGGGGGCGAGCAGTACTTC. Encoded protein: CASSQGLAEPFGGEQYF.